This T cell receptor beta chain stems from a study of technical replicates of blood from a few donors (TCRdb year 2017). The library relied on the immunoSEQ multiplex PCR assay. TCRdb stores this immuneACCESS table with in-frame sequences only. Part of the clones is absent; in the studies checked, under half of the shortfall reflects unresolved V genes, and no reason is known for the rest. Recorded for this sample are 55,000 to 75,000 clones; approximately 94% of them occurred a single time. Jointly, the top ten make up around 3% of the sample. The CDR3 numbers 14 residues from cysteine through phenylalanine. Only the CDR3 DNA is retained, 42 bases long and in frame from the first base. Looking up the germline V gene yields CDR1 SGHTA and CDR2 FQGTGA. The V and J ends are trimmed by 5 bases and 2 bases, leaving 13 bases between them. Worth noting for this clone: The antigen it recognizes is unknown. Qualities for individual bases were not recorded, and no much larger clone is one base off.

The chain is assembled from TRBV7-3 and TRBJ2-7; TRBD2 is possibly the D segment (5 matching bases). Sample: PBMCs. The clonotype was recovered from a human donor in good health. Some clones in this sample may be carry-over from other donors' samples. The bases are TGTGCCAGCAGCAAGGAAGCGGATGCCTACGAGCAGTACTTC. Protein translation: CASSKEADAYEQYF.